These 22 T cell receptor beta chains share one sample of origin, sequenced in a study of blood T cells in healthy people across ages. For the second PCR, which ran for about 7 to 11 cycles, a sample-barcoded 5' primer and a J-beta primer mix were used. TCRdb re-derived calls from the 5' RACE reads in MiXCR, one entry per CDR3 protein. The repertoire holds over 700,000 distinct CDR3 sequences, with around half as singletons. Sequenced material: blood. These receptors all stem from a man aged 80 or over in good health.

This clonotype was observed a single time. The chain is built from TRBV5-1 and TRBJ2-6, with D maybe TRBD1 (6 bases). The CDR3 consists of 15 residues. Germline V gene sequence: CDR1 SGHRS, CDR2 YFSETQ. The germline V and J ends were trimmed by 4 bases and 4 bases, with 12 bases remaining between them. DNA for the CDR3: TGCGCCAGCAGCGGGGGACATACCGGGGCCAACGTCCTGACTTTC. As protein: CASSGGHTGANVLTF.

The V and J genes are TRBV5-1 and TRBJ2-5; D might be TRBD1 or TRBD2, each matching 5 bases. The length of the CDR3 is 16 residues. Trimming took 4 bases from V and 2 from J, leaving 18 bases between them. CDR1 and CDR2 from the germline V gene are SGHRS and YFSETQ. The chain's CDR3 is CASSPKRRDPQETQYF. Written as DNA, the CDR3 is TGCGCCAGCAGCCCGAAAAGAAGGGACCCACAAGAGACCCAGTACTTC.

The chain joins TRBV20-1 to TRBJ1-5; no firm D call. Deletions cut 6 bases from V and 1 base from J, with 13 bases between. CDR1 DFQATT and CDR2 SNEGSKA come from the germline V gene (reference sequence). This CDR3 spans 14 amino acids. The CDR3: CSAVGSSSNQPQHF. The CDR3 DNA is TGCAGTGCCGTAGGGTCCTCCAGCAATCAGCCCCAGCATTTT.

This clonotype was observed a single time. This chain connects TRBV14 to TRBJ2-3; D is uncertain. The ends were cut back, 0 bases at V and 14 bases at J, with 18 bases in the middle. Germline CDR1 reads SGHDN; CDR2 reads FVKESK. This CDR3 region has 14 residues. CDR3 sequence reads: CASSQDVRAAYAYF. CDR3 coding DNA: TGTGCCAGCAGCCAAGATGTTCGGGCAGCATACGCGTATTTT.

This clonotype showed up many times. The chain joins TRBV25-1 to TRBJ2-7; 8 nucleotides agree with TRBD1. V was clipped by 4 bases and J by 6 bases; unmatched bases: 11. The CDR3 sequence is 15 residues long. The germline V gene encodes CDR1 MGHDK and CDR2 SYGVNS. The CDR3 here is CASSGRTGLASEQYF. The CDR3 DNA follows: TGTGCCAGCAGTGGCCGGACAGGGTTAGCCTCCGAGCAGTACTTC.

The sample holds a few counts of this clonotype. V and J are TRBV7-2 and TRBJ2-1; 11 positions agree with TRBD1. J lost 6 bases, V lost 7 bases, and 5 bases had no gene match. Germline-derived CDR1 and CDR2 are SGHTA and FQGNSA. The CDR3 consists of 14 residues. CDR3 DNA: TGTGCCAGCACCACTGGACAGGGGGCCAATGAGCAGTTCTTC. It is translated as CASTTGQGANEQFF.

Of note for this clonotype: A single base separates this from a much larger clone, so it may be a read error. The chain carries TRBV29-1 and TRBJ2-5, with TRBD1 matching over 9 bases. The J call may be incorrect, as the DNA end agrees better with TRBJ2-1. The CDR3 contains 15 residues. Germline assignment: CDR1 SQVTM and CDR2 ANQGSEA. CDR3 protein: CSTIRGTGHQETQFF. The CDR3 DNA is TGCAGCACCATCCGAGGGACAGGGCACCAAGAGACCCAGTTCTTC.

This clonotype was seen a few times. The chain has TRBV12-3 or TRBV12-4 and TRBJ2-1, with D maybe TRBD1 (5 bases). Trimming removed 5 bases from V and 1 base from J, with 12 bases in between. This CDR3 comprises 15 residues. The CDR3 bases are TGTGCCAGCAGTGAACAGGCCCTTTCCTACAATGAGCAGTTCTTC. This gives the protein CASSEQALSYNEQFF.

This chain links TRBV6-5 with TRBJ2-7; 9 bases line up with TRBD2. CDR1 is MNHEY and CDR2 is SVGAGI in the germline V gene. Trimming removed 0 bases from V and 4 bases from J; junction bases left unmatched: 7. This CDR3 region has 16 residues. The CDR3 DNA reads TGTGCCAGCAGTTACTCTTCTGGTAGCGGGAGATACGAGCAGTACTTC. Translated: CASSYSSGSGRYEQYF.

The chain couples TRBV7-9 to TRBJ1-2; maybe TRBD1 (5 bases). The V end was cut by 1 base, the J end by 6 bases, with 21 bases between. This CDR3 has 17 amino acids. The germline CDR1 and CDR2 sequences are SEHNR and FQNEAQ (reference sequence). CDR3 region: CASSLEVGDVYSDGYTF. CDR3 bases: TGTGCCAGCAGCTTAGAGGTAGGGGACGTCTATTCCGATGGCTACACCTTC.

The J gene is TRBJ1-4, the V gene TRBV20-1; possibly TRBD1 for D (5 bases). Germline assignment: CDR1 DFQATT and CDR2 SNEGSKA (reference sequence). V shed 5 bases and J shed 7 bases, with 23 bases lying between them. This CDR3 is built from 16 residues. The CDR3 region has the DNA TGCAGTGCTGGGATCCGGGACCGCGGGGCTAGTGAAAAACTGTTTTTT. Its translation is CSAGIRDRGASEKLFF.

This sequence joins TRBV5-1 and TRBJ2-4, with 9 bases fitting TRBD1. V trimming: 0 bases; J trimming: 8 bases; junction bases outside the gene matches: 6. Germline V lookup: CDR1 SGHRS, CDR2 YFSETQ. The CDR3 runs to 15 residues. This CDR3 reads CASSLGLDRGDIQYF. The CDR3, as DNA: TGCGCCAGCAGCTTGGGATTGGACAGGGGAGACATTCAGTACTTC.

This rearrangement joins TRBV20-1 to TRBJ1-6; 9 bases are shared with TRBD1. V was clipped by 0 bases and J by 7 bases; unmatched bases: 7. Germline CDR1 reads DFQATT; CDR2 reads SNEGSKA (reference sequence). The CDR3 extends over 16 amino acids. CDR3 in DNA: TGCAGTGCTAGAGACGCCGGGACAGGGCAGAATTCACCCCTCCACTTT. Its protein product is CSARDAGTGQNSPLHF.

The V call is TRBV2, the J call TRBJ2-4; 7 nucleotides agree with TRBD1. The CDR3 has 16 amino acids. V lost 4 bases to trimming and J lost 13 bases; unmatched junction nucleotides: 19. CDR1 is SNHLY and CDR2 is FYNNEI in the germline V gene. CDR3 DNA: TGTGCCAGCAGTGGGATGCCGGGACAGAGATACAATGAGCAGTACTTC. Protein product: CASSGMPGQRYNEQYF. The variable domain in full, with the rest retrieved from reference TRBV2 and TRBJ2-4, is EPEVTQTPSHQVTQMGQEVILRCVPISNHLYFYWYRQILGQKVEFLVSFYNNEISEKSEIFDDQFSVERPDGSNFTLKIRSTKLEDSAMYFCASSGMPGQRYNEQYFGAGTRLSVL.

This chain links TRBV28 with TRBJ1-5; no reliable D call. The V gene's germline CDR1 is MDHEN and CDR2 SYDVKM. The CDR3 runs 16 residues. The V gene lost 3 bases and the J gene lost 0 bases, with 12 bases spanning the gap. CDR3 DNA: TGTGCCAGCAGTTTTGCCCGGACCGGTAGCAATCAGCCCCAGCATTTT. Protein product: CASSFARTGSNQPQHF.

The CDR3 DNA is TGTGCCAGCAGTTTCCCAGGGACAGGGGCCAACGTCCTGACTTTC. This translates into CASSFPGTGANVLTF. The gene calls are TRBV6-6 and TRBJ2-6, with D perhaps TRBD1 (6 bases). Trimming stripped 4 bases from V and 4 bases from J, with 11 bases between. The CDR3 runs 15 residues. Germline CDR1 is MNHNY and CDR2 is SVGAGI (reference sequence).

Only a few counts were recorded for this clonotype. V gene TRBV11-2 combines with J gene TRBJ1-4; D gene ambiguous. V lost 1 base and J lost 3, with 15 bases in between. This CDR3 has 17 amino acids. Germline V lookup: CDR1 SGHAT, CDR2 FQNNGV. The CDR3 bases are TGTGCCAGCAGCTTAGGTGTTCGGCAGCTCTCTAATGAAAAACTGTTTTTT. Amino acid sequence: CASSLGVRQLSNEKLFF. Combining the CDR3 with reference TRBV11-2 and TRBJ1-4 gives the whole variable domain EAGVAQSPRYKIIEKRQSVAFWCNPISGHATLYWYQQILGQGPKLLIQFQNNGVVDDSQLPKDRFSAERLKGVDSTLKIQPAKLEDSAVYLCASSLGVRQLSNEKLFFGSGTQLSVL.

V gene TRBV18 combines with J gene TRBJ2-1, with 8 bases fitting TRBD2. The V gene's germline CDR1 is KGHSH and CDR2 LQKENI. With V trimmed by 3 bases and J by 3 bases, 7 bases remained unmatched. The CDR3 length is 16 residues. CDR3 sequence: CASSPILAGNYNEQFF. The CDR3 DNA reads as TGTGCCAGCTCACCTATCCTAGCGGGCAACTACAATGAGCAGTTCTTC.

In this sample, this clonotype turned up a few times. This chain links TRBV10-3 with TRBJ1-4, with 8 positions matching TRBD1. The V segment lost 6 bases and the J segment 6 bases; nucleotides outside the gene matches: 6. This CDR3 is built from 14 residues. The V gene's germline CDR1 is ENHRY and CDR2 SYGVKD. CDR3 sequence reads: CAIRAADRDEKLFF. CDR3 nucleotide sequence: TGTGCCATCAGGGCCGCGGACAGGGATGAAAAACTGTTTTTT.

This sequence joins TRBV7-2 and TRBJ1-1, with 10 bases aligning to TRBD1. Losses at the gene ends were 5 bases for V and 4 bases for J; bases not matched to a gene: 7. CDR3 size: 15 residues. Germline CDR1 SGHTA, CDR2 FQGNSA. The CDR3 region is CASSPFGDRGTEAFF. CDR3 DNA sequence: TGTGCCAGCAGCCCATTCGGGGACAGGGGCACTGAAGCTTTCTTT.

The chain carries TRBV27 and TRBJ2-1; the match to TRBD2 covers 8 bases. The J call may be wrong; the DNA end is better matched by TRBJ2-7. CDR1 is MNHEY, CDR2 SMNVEV, per germline (reference sequence). There are 16 residues in the CDR3. CDR3 bases: TGTGCCAGCAGTGACCTAAGCGGGAGCTCCTACAATGAGCAGTACTTC. Its protein is CASSDLSGSSYNEQYF.

The sample holds a few counts of this clonotype. The gene calls are TRBV5-1 and TRBJ2-1; D might be TRBD1 (5 bases). The CDR3 runs 16 residues. Deletions cut 1 base from V and 8 bases from J, with 19 bases between. Per germline, CDR1 SGHRS and CDR2 YFSETQ. CDR3 region: CASSLRGRAQVDEQFF. For the CDR3, the DNA is TGCGCCAGCAGCTTGAGAGGCCGGGCACAGGTTGATGAGCAGTTCTTC.